The 27 T cell receptor beta chains listed next were all sequenced from one sample in a study of shared clonotypes between healthy human individuals. Only CD45RO-negative cells positively selected for CCR7 counted as naive CD8 cells, so terminally differentiated effector memory CD45RA+ cells were excluded. Here immunoSEQ multiplex PCR was the method, and the copy in TCRdb shows in-frame clones only, minus some. This table has about 800,000 clones, around 96% appearing once. Input material: naive CD8+ T cells sorted from blood. Receptor source: a man aged 30 to 45 in good health.

The genes are TRBV6-5 and TRBJ1-1; D remains ambiguous. The CDR3 totals 13 residues. Germline assignment: CDR1 MNHEY and CDR2 SVGAGI. V was cut by 6 bases and J by 11 bases, with 19 bases left in between. The CDR3 region has the DNA TGTGCCAGCAGCTTATCTGATGTCCGTCCCGCTTTCTTT. This encodes CASSLSDVRPAFF.

The chain is built from TRBV9 and TRBJ2-7; 7 bases map to TRBD2. The CDR3 sequence is 15 residues long. With V trimmed by 5 bases and J by 5 bases, 13 bases remained unmatched. Germline-derived CDR1 and CDR2 are SGDLS and YYNGEE. DNA of the CDR3: TGTGCCAGCAGGTTTAAAGCGACTAGCTTGGACGAGCAGTACTTC. As protein: CASRFKATSLDEQYF. Full variable domain (remainder filled in from reference TRBV9 and TRBJ2-7): DSGVTQTPKHLITATGQRVTLRCSPRSGDLSVYWYQQSLDQGLQFLIQYYNGEERAKGNILERFSAQQFPDLHSELNLSSLELGDSALYFCASRFKATSLDEQYFGPGTRLTVT.

The genes are TRBV25-1 and TRBJ2-3; D unresolved. CDR3 length equals 15 residues. V was cut by 2 bases and J by 2 bases, with 11 bases left in between. The germline V gene has CDR1 MGHDK and CDR2 SYGVNS. The CDR3 bases are TGTGCCAGCAGTGAAGTTAAAGTTCCCACAGATACGCAGTATTTT. It is translated as CASSEVKVPTDTQYF.

The chain combines TRBV10-3 with TRBJ2-7; perhaps TRBD2 as D (5 bases). The germline CDR1 and CDR2 sequences are ENHRY and SYGVKD. The CDR3 is 18 residues long. Trimming pared 2 bases from V and 2 bases from J, leaving 22 bases between. CDR3 residues: CAISEPPQYGKAAYEQYF. CDR3 nucleotides: TGTGCCATCAGTGAGCCGCCTCAGTACGGGAAAGCCGCCTACGAGCAGTACTTC.

The genes are TRBV4-1 and TRBJ2-7, with D tentatively TRBD1 (5 bases). CDR3 length equals 13 residues. V dropped 2 bases and J dropped 2 bases, with 7 bases sitting between them. Per the germline V gene, CDR1 is MGHRA and CDR2 is YSYEKL. CDR3 DNA sequence: TGCGCCAGCAGCCAACTGGACACCTACGAGCAGTACTTC. Translated: CASSQLDTYEQYF.

V gene TRBV5-4 combines with J gene TRBJ2-2, with unresolved D. V dropped 0 bases and J dropped 4 bases, with 4 bases sitting between them. This CDR3 comprises 13 residues. Germline CDR1 and CDR2: SGHNT and YYREEE (reference sequence). CDR3 in DNA: TGTGCCAGCAGCTTGGATTTCACCGGGGAGCTGTTTTTT. Translating it yields CASSLDFTGELFF.

The V gene is TRBV5-5, the J gene TRBJ2-5, with D uncertain. Per germline, CDR1 SGHKS and CDR2 YYEKEE (reference sequence). V lost 4 bases, J lost 1 base, and 5 bases lay in between. The CDR3 totals 12 residues. This CDR3 reads CASSLPQETQYF. The CDR3 DNA reads as TGTGCCAGCAGCCTACCCCAAGAGACCCAGTACTTC.

The chain is built from TRBV14 and TRBJ1-1, with TRBD1 matching over 10 bases. Germline-derived CDR1 and CDR2 are SGHDN and FVKESK. After removal of 2 bases from V and 1 base from J, the junction contained 10 bases not matched to a gene. The CDR3 spans 18 residues. The DNA for the CDR3 is TGTGCCAGCAGCCAACGGGACAGGGGCTGGGCTGAGAACACTGAAGCTTTCTTT. Protein sequence: CASSQRDRGWAENTEAFF.

V gene TRBV7-6 combines with J gene TRBJ2-3, with D possibly matching TRBD2 (7 bases). The CDR3 spans 15 residues. Germline-derived CDR1 and CDR2 are SGHVS and FNYEAQ. The V gene lost 10 bases and the J gene lost 0 bases, with 17 bases spanning the gap. The CDR3 sequence: CATALGGGSTDTQYF. The CDR3 region has the DNA TGTGCCACCGCGTTGGGCGGGGGCAGCACAGATACGCAGTATTTT.

V usage is TRBV7-8 and J usage is TRBJ2-3; 8 nucleotides line up with TRBD2. The ends lost 5 bases at V and 0 bases at J; junction bases unmatched: 4. This CDR3 is built from 15 residues. Germline loops: CDR1 SGHVS, CDR2 FQNEAQ. The CDR3 DNA reads TGTGCCAGCAGCAATCTAGCGGGTAGCACAGATACGCAGTATTTT. Translated, it gives CASSNLAGSTDTQYF.

V usage is TRBV6-1 and J usage is TRBJ2-2; no clear D gene. Germline CDR1 MNHNS, CDR2 SASEGT. The germline V and J ends were trimmed by 8 bases and 6 bases, with 4 bases remaining between them. The CDR3 is made up of 10 amino acids. The DNA of the CDR3 is TGTGCCAGCTCGCCCGGGGAGCTGTTTTTT. It codes for CASSPGELFF.

The J gene is TRBJ2-1, the V gene TRBV29-1, with 9 positions matching TRBD2. CDR1 SQVTM and CDR2 ANQGSEA come from the germline V gene. J lost 7 bases, V lost 6 bases, and 13 bases had no gene match. CDR3 length: 15 residues. The CDR3 region is CSVDPGLAGSNEQFF. The CDR3 bases are TGCAGCGTGGACCCTGGGCTAGCGGGATCGAATGAGCAGTTCTTC.

The chain recombines TRBV10-3 with TRBJ2-1; 7 positions match TRBD1. The CDR3 runs 15 residues. V was pared by 0 bases and J by 5 bases, with 4 bases of the junction left unmatched. The germline gives CDR1 ENHRY, CDR2 SYGVKD. This chain's CDR3 is CAISESRGRDNEQFF. CDR3 DNA sequence: TGTGCCATCAGTGAGTCCAGGGGGAGAGACAATGAGCAGTTCTTC.

Concerning this clone: Other DNA sequences in the same sample also yield this CDR3. This rearrangement joins TRBV11-3 to TRBJ2-2; D not resolved. Trimming removed 1 base at V and 4 bases at J, with 1 base between. There are 12 residues in the CDR3. CDR1 is SGHNT, CDR2 YENEEA, per germline. CDR3 coding DNA: TGTGCCAGCAGCTTAGGCACCGGGGAGCTGTTTTTT. Protein sequence: CASSLGTGELFF.

J is TRBJ2-7 and V is TRBV11-2; TRBD1 matches 9 bases. The CDR3 runs to 15 residues. Germline V gene sequence: CDR1 SGHAT, CDR2 FQNNGV. Losses at the gene ends were 4 bases for V and 2 bases for J; bases not matched to a gene: 6. This CDR3 reads CASSYPGQGTYEQYF. The CDR3 region has the DNA TGTGCCAGCAGCTACCCGGGACAGGGTACCTACGAGCAGTACTTC. Looking up the rest from reference TRBV11-2 and TRBJ2-7 gives the full variable domain: EAGVAQSPRYKIIEKRQSVAFWCNPISGHATLYWYQQILGQGPKLLIQFQNNGVVDDSQLPKDRFSAERLKGVDSTLKIQPAKLEDSAVYLCASSYPGQGTYEQYFGPGTRLTVT.

Points on this clone: Its ends do not fully match the called genes, so a read error is possible. This rearrangement joins TRBV13 to TRBJ2-1; D is undetermined. Germline V lookup: CDR1 PRHDT, CDR2 FYEKMQ (reference sequence). This CDR3 has 13 residues. The CDR3 DNA sequence: TGTGCCAGCAGTCCTCCTTCCTCCAATGAGCAGTTCTTC. Translating it yields CASSPPSSNEQFF.

This clone was observed once. The chain employs TRBV6-1 and TRBJ2-7, with no clear D. The CDR3 sequence is 14 residues long. The germline V gene has CDR1 MNHNS and CDR2 SASEGT. The germline V and J ends were trimmed by 2 bases and 0 bases, with 8 bases remaining between them. The CDR3 region is CASSESSHSYEQYF. DNA of the CDR3: TGTGCCAGCAGTGAATCTAGTCACTCCTACGAGCAGTACTTC.

The chain couples TRBV15 to TRBJ2-1; TRBD2 aligns across 7 bases. CDR1 and CDR2 from the germline V gene are LNHNV and YYDKDF (reference sequence). The CDR3 runs to 14 residues. Trimming took 11 bases from V and 10 from J; bases not matched to a gene: 17. The CDR3 DNA is TGTGCCTCCACGGGAGGAAAGGGTGATAGGGAGCAGTTCTTC. The encoded protein is CASTGGKGDREQFF.

The chain carries TRBV27 and TRBJ1-1; D gene unclear. CDR1 MNHEY and CDR2 SMNVEV come from the germline V gene (reference sequence). CDR3 size: 14 residues. Trimming took 4 bases from V and 0 from J, leaving 9 bases between them. In DNA form, the CDR3 reads TGTGCCAGCAGTTCTCTCACGTTGAACACTGAAGCTTTCTTT. Residues: CASSSLTLNTEAFF.

This clone was seen once. The V gene is TRBV5-4, the J gene TRBJ2-3; D might be TRBD2 (6 bases). The V gene's germline CDR1 is SGHNT and CDR2 YYREEE (reference sequence). CDR3 length equals 15 residues. Between the trimmed V and J ends, which lost 0 bases and 5 bases, there was a span of 13 bases. CDR3 bases: TGTGCCAGCAGCTTGGGAGCGGGCTTCTTAGATACGCAGTATTTT. Translated: CASSLGAGFLDTQYF.

The chain employs TRBV27 and TRBJ2-3; TRBD2 aligns across 8 bases. Germline V gene sequence: CDR1 MNHEY, CDR2 SMNVEV (reference sequence). J lost 3 bases, V lost 6 bases, and 8 bases had no gene match. This CDR3 has 15 amino acids. The CDR3 region is CASRKPAGVTDTQYF. The CDR3 nucleotides are TGTGCCAGCAGGAAACCAGCGGGAGTGACAGATACGCAGTATTTT.

The V and J genes are TRBV27 and TRBJ1-2; no clear D. Germline lookup yields CDR1 MNHEY and CDR2 SMNVEV (reference sequence). V was pared by 6 bases and J by 4 bases, with 15 bases between. CDR3 length: 14 residues. The CDR3 DNA reads as TGTGCCAGCAGGCTCGGTGGTCACGGCTATGGCTACACCTTC. As protein: CASRLGGHGYGYTF.

The chain employs TRBV19 and TRBJ1-5; TRBD1 matches at 8 bases. The CDR3 consists of 15 residues. Trimming at V came to 7 bases and at J to 3 bases, leaving 8 bases not matched to a gene. From germline, CDR1 is LNHDA and CDR2 SQIVND (reference sequence). The CDR3 loop is CASTNARGHNQPQHF. As DNA, the CDR3 is TGTGCCAGTACCAATGCCAGGGGGCACAATCAGCCCCAGCATTTT.

The chain is built from TRBV29-1 and TRBJ2-4; 10 bases are shared with TRBD2. V dropped 0 bases and J dropped 8; count of bases not matched to a gene: 13. The length of the CDR3 is 17 residues. In germline, CDR1 is SQVTM, CDR2 ANQGSEA. This CDR3 reads CSVEDQEASGSLYIQYF. CDR3 nucleotide sequence: TGCAGCGTTGAAGACCAGGAGGCTAGCGGGAGTCTATACATTCAGTACTTC.

Here the CDR3 reads CASSSFGIVYEQYF. The CDR3 region has the DNA TGTGCCAGCAGCTCCTTCGGGATAGTCTACGAGCAGTACTTC. The rearrangement links TRBV11-2 to TRBJ2-7; perhaps TRBD2 as D (5 bases). Per the germline V gene, CDR1 is SGHAT and CDR2 is FQNNGV. The CDR3 loop spans 14 amino acids. Trimming stripped 4 bases from V and 3 bases from J, with 13 bases between.

This CDR3 reads CASSLVDRAAGELFF. Written as DNA, the CDR3 is TGTGCCAGCAGCTTGGTGGACAGGGCGGCCGGGGAGCTGTTTTTT. This sequence joins TRBV5-4 and TRBJ2-2; 8 bases are a match to TRBD1. After removal of 0 bases from V and 6 bases from J, the junction contained 4 bases not matched to a gene. The CDR3 is 15 amino acids. From germline, CDR1 is SGHNT and CDR2 YYREEE (reference sequence).

The chain joins TRBV29-1 to TRBJ2-1, with D possibly TRBD2 on 6 matching bases. CDR3 length: 21 amino acids. V shed 0 bases and J shed 0 bases, with 27 bases lying between them. Germline CDR1 is SQVTM and CDR2 is ANQGSEA. CDR3 nucleotides: TGCAGCGTTGAAGATAGGGAGGTCGCGCGGAAGGACCCAAGCTCCTACAATGAGCAGTTCTTC. Translated, it gives CSVEDREVARKDPSSYNEQFF.